Presented here are 20 T cell receptor beta chains from one specimen sequenced in a study of shared clonotypes between healthy human individuals. Cells designated naive CD8 were CD45RO-negative and were positively selected for CCR7, with terminally differentiated effector memory CD45RA+ cells excluded. The repertoire was sequenced with immunoSEQ multiplex PCR; TCRdb's copy has only in-frame clones and lacks some. The sample lists some 1,900,000 clones, about 95% occurring once. Sequencing was performed on naive CD8+ T cells sorted from blood. These receptors all come from a man in his late teens or twenties in good health.

Turning to this clone: This CDR3 is also generated by other DNA sequences in the sample. The rearrangement uses TRBV6-1 and TRBJ2-7; perhaps TRBD1 as D (6 bases). Trimming pared 3 bases from V and 2 bases from J, leaving 11 bases between. Germline V gene sequence: CDR1 MNHNS, CDR2 SASEGT. The CDR3 totals 14 residues. The CDR3 bases are TGTGCCAGCAGTGAGGCTCCAGGGGCCTACGAGCAGTACTTC. Protein: CASSEAPGAYEQYF.

The chain links TRBV27 to TRBJ2-1; 8 positions agree with TRBD1. The CDR3 extends over 12 amino acids. CDR1 and CDR2 (germline): MNHEY, SMNVEV (reference sequence). The trim removed 5 bases at V and 10 bases at J, leaving 4 bases unmatched. In DNA form, the CDR3 reads TGTGCCAGCAGTACACAGGGGGAAGAGCAGTTCTTC. Protein sequence: CASSTQGEEQFF.

V usage is TRBV30 and J usage is TRBJ1-1, with TRBD1 matching over 7 bases. CDR1 and CDR2 (germline): GTSNPN, SVGIG (reference sequence). J gave up 6 bases and V 5 bases, and 12 bases lay outside the gene matches. The CDR3 consists of 14 residues. The CDR3 nucleotides are TGTGCCTGGTACTCTCGACAGGGTTACGCTGAAGCTTTCTTT. Its protein product is CAWYSRQGYAEAFF.

V is TRBV6-1 and J is TRBJ2-7; D perhaps matches TRBD1 (6 bases). The V end was cut by 5 bases, the J end by 2 bases, with 13 bases between. The CDR3 consists of 14 residues. The germline V gene has CDR1 MNHNS and CDR2 SASEGT. The CDR3 spells CASSSRWGPYEQYF. The CDR3 coding sequence is TGTGCCAGCAGTTCCCGGTGGGGGCCCTACGAGCAGTACTTC.

The CDR3 nucleotides read TGTGCCAGTAGTCCTAGACAGGCCCTCACCGGGGAGCTGTTTTTT. It yields the protein CASSPRQALTGELFF. The V call is TRBV19, the J call TRBJ2-2; TRBD1 might be the D (6 bases). V was trimmed by 5 bases and J by 4 bases, leaving 14 bases between them. Per the germline V gene, CDR1 is LNHDA and CDR2 is SQIVND (reference sequence). The CDR3 length is 15 residues.

This sequence joins TRBV23-1 and TRBJ2-7, with TRBD1 matching over 7 bases. TRBV23-1 carries the ORF label, with uncertain function. Trimming took 4 bases from V and 4 from J; bases not matched to a gene: 10. The CDR3 has 15 amino acids. The CDR3 here is CASSPDRCRVYEQYF. In DNA, the CDR3 is TGCGCCAGCAGTCCGGACAGGTGTCGGGTATACGAGCAGTACTTC.

The V call is TRBV19, the J call TRBJ1-6; D gene uncertain. Germline V gene data show CDR1 as LNHDA and CDR2 as SQIVND (reference sequence). The CDR3 consists of 16 residues. Trimming stripped 3 bases from V and 6 bases from J, with 15 bases between. CDR3 nucleotides: TGTGCCAGTAGTATTGAGTTGGGCCAGTTTAATTCACCCCTCCACTTT. Protein product: CASSIELGQFNSPLHF.

This clone was found once. V and J are TRBV4-3 and TRBJ2-7; D is ambiguous. Looked up from germline, CDR1 is LGHNA and CDR2 is YSLEER. V gave up 5 bases and J gave up 0 bases, with 11 bases separating them. The CDR3 totals 14 residues. CDR3 nucleotides: TGCGCCAGCAGCTTCGGACGGTCCTCCTACGAGCAGTACTTC. Its translation is CASSFGRSSYEQYF.

The V gene is TRBV7-6, the J gene TRBJ1-1; D is unclear. Germline-derived CDR1 and CDR2 are SGHVS and FNYEAQ. Trimming took off 2 bases at V and 5 bases at J, with 6 bases between the two ends. This CDR3 has 12 residues. The CDR3 loop reads CASSLKGTEAFF. CDR3 nucleotide sequence: TGTGCCAGCAGCTTAAAGGGTACTGAAGCTTTCTTT. The complete variable domain, with remaining parts taken from reference TRBV7-6 and TRBJ1-1, reads GAGVSQSPRYKVTKRGQDVALRCDPISGHVSLYWYRQALGQGPEFLTYFNYEAQQDKSGLPNDRFSAERPEGSISTLTIQRTEQRDSAMYRCASSLKGTEAFFGQGTRLTVV.

The rearrangement uses TRBV28 and TRBJ2-3; D is unresolved. Looked up from germline, CDR1 is MDHEN and CDR2 is SYDVKM. CDR3 length: 11 residues. Between the trimmed V and J ends, which lost 5 bases and 0 bases, there was a span of 0 bases. The CDR3, as DNA: TGTGCCAGCAGTAGCACAGATACGCAGTATTTT. This encodes CASSSTDTQYF.

The gene calls are TRBV7-2 and TRBJ2-7, with 10 bases that match TRBD2. The V segment lost 3 bases and the J segment 4 bases; nucleotides outside the gene matches: 12. This CDR3 is 17 amino acids long. Germline V gene sequence: CDR1 SGHTA, CDR2 FQGNSA. As DNA, the CDR3 is TGTGCCAGCAGCTTCGAATCTCTAGCGGGAGCGAGTTACGAGCAGTACTTC. The encoded protein is CASSFESLAGASYEQYF.

The chain joins TRBV28 to TRBJ1-4; D unresolved. The CDR3 is 12 amino acids. V was cut by 6 bases and J by 8 bases, with 10 bases left in between. Germline V gives CDR1 MDHEN, CDR2 SYDVKM. CDR3 coding DNA: TGTGCCAGCAGGTCGGTCCTAGAAAAACTGTTTTTT. Translation: CASRSVLEKLFF.

V and J are TRBV4-1 and TRBJ2-3; the D gene is possibly TRBD2 (7 bases). Germline-derived CDR1 and CDR2 are MGHRA and YSYEKL. Trimming pared 5 bases from V and 6 bases from J, leaving 15 bases between. The CDR3 loop spans 14 amino acids. The CDR3 bases are TGCGCCAGCAGCTCAACTTGGGGGGGCGATACGCAGTATTTT. Amino acid sequence: CASSSTWGGDTQYF.

V usage is TRBV11-2 and J usage is TRBJ1-2; 8 bases map to TRBD1. The CDR3 is made up of 15 amino acids. J gave up 3 bases and V 5 bases, and 8 bases lay outside the gene matches. Germline loops: CDR1 SGHAT, CDR2 FQNNGV. CDR3 sequence reads: CASSQQGGYDYGYTF. The CDR3 DNA reads TGTGCCAGCAGCCAACAGGGGGGATACGACTATGGCTACACCTTC.

This sequence joins TRBV6-1 and TRBJ1-2; D remains ambiguous. Germline V gene sequence: CDR1 MNHNS, CDR2 SASEGT. The ends were cut back, 2 bases at V and 4 bases at J, with 8 bases in the middle. This CDR3 spans 13 amino acids. CDR3 nucleotides: TGTGCCAGCAGTGAACTAACTAGCTATGGCTACACCTTC. This encodes CASSELTSYGYTF.

The J gene is TRBJ2-5, the V gene TRBV7-9; TRBD2 agrees at 9 bases. CDR1 and CDR2 from the germline V gene are SEHNR and FQNEAQ (reference sequence). The V segment lost 5 bases and the J segment 5 bases; nucleotides outside the gene matches: 9. The CDR3 has 15 amino acids. In DNA form, the CDR3 reads TGTGCCAGCAGCCCGGATGGCGGGGGGGCCGAGACCCAGTACTTC. Amino acids: CASSPDGGGAETQYF.

To note about this clone: Distinct nucleotide sequences in the sample also encode this CDR3. The chain employs TRBV29-1 and TRBJ1-2; D call uncertain. The V gene lost 1 base and the J gene lost 3 bases, with 6 bases spanning the gap. The CDR3 is 12 residues long. The germline CDR1 and CDR2 sequences are SQVTM and ANQGSEA. The chain's CDR3 is CSVEGGDYGYTF. CDR3 bases: TGCAGCGTTGAAGGTGGGGACTATGGCTACACCTTC.

This chain joins TRBV6-5 and TRBJ2-7; 10 nucleotides match TRBD2. Losses at the gene ends were 11 bases for V and 3 bases for J; bases not matched to a gene: 10. This CDR3 is 14 amino acids long. Germline V gene data show CDR1 as MNHEY and CDR2 as SVGAGI. CDR3: CAARESSGSYEQYF. CDR3 coding DNA: TGTGCCGCGAGAGAGTCTAGCGGGAGCTACGAGCAGTACTTC.

J is TRBJ1-1 and V is TRBV6-5, with TRBD1 as a possible D gene (5 bases). CDR1 and CDR2 (germline): MNHEY, SVGAGI. With 4 bases removed from V and 4 bases from J, the gap between germline ends came to 13 bases. This CDR3 is 14 amino acids long. The CDR3 is CASSLQEGSTEAFF. DNA for the CDR3: TGTGCCAGCAGTTTACAGGAGGGGAGCACTGAAGCTTTCTTT.

The chain links TRBV11-3 to TRBJ1-1, with D uncertain. The CDR3 runs 13 residues. Trimming pared 5 bases from V and 1 base from J, leaving 8 bases between. Germline V gives CDR1 SGHNT, CDR2 YENEEA. This chain's CDR3 is CASSQWPNTEAFF. The DNA of the CDR3 is TGTGCCAGCAGCCAATGGCCGAACACTGAAGCTTTCTTT.